This T cell receptor (beta chain) derives from a study of blood T cell repertoires in COVID-19. The germline V gene has CDR1 MNHEY and CDR2 SVGEGT. The CDR3 is made up of 15 amino acids. Trimming pared 5 bases from V and 6 bases from J, leaving 14 bases between. Generated by immunoSEQ multiplex PCR, the TCRdb table keeps only in-frame clones and is missing some. Counted here are about 120,000 clones, about 89% occurring once; the ten biggest clones make up just under 30%. This clone appeared a single time. Sequenced: peripheral blood. The clonotype was recovered from a woman in her 70s with acute or convalescent COVID-19. The J gene is TRBJ1-6, the V gene TRBV6-2 or TRBV6-3; D uncertain. The CDR3 loop reads CASSTDGLGNSPLHF. Here the CDR3 DNA reads TGTGCCAGCAGTACAGACGGTCTGGGTAATTCACCCCTCCACTTT.